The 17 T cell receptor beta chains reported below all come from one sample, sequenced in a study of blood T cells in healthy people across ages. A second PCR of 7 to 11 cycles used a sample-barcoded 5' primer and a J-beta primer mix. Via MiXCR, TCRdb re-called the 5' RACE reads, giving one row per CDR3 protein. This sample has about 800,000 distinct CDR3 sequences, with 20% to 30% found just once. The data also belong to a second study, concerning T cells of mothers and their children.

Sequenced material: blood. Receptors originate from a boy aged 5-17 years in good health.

The CDR3 reads CASMRTTGETQYF. CDR3 coding DNA: TGTGCCAGCATGCGTACGACCGGTGAGACCCAGTACTTC. This sequence joins TRBV6-5 and TRBJ2-5; D unresolved. V lost 7 bases, J lost 5 bases, and 14 bases lay in between. This CDR3 has 13 residues. Per germline, CDR1 MNHEY and CDR2 SVGAGI.

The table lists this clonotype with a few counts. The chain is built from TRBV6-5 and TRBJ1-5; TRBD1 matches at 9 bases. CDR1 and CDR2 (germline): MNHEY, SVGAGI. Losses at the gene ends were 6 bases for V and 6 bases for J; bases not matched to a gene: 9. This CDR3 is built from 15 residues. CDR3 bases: TGTGCCAGCAGACCGGGGACAGGGCAGTTTCAGCCCCAGCATTTT. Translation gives CASRPGTGQFQPQHF.

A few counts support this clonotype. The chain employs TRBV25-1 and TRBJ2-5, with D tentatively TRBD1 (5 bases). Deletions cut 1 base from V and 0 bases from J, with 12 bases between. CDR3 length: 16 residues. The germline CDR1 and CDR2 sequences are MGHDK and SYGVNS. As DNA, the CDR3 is TGTGCCAGCAGTGAATGGCCCGAAGGGGACCAAGAGACCCAGTACTTC. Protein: CASSEWPEGDQETQYF.

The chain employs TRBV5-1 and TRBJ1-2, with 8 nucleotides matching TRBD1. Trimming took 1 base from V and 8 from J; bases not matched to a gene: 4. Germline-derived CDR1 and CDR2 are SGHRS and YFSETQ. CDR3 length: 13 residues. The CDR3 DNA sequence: TGCGCCAGCAGCTTGAACAGGGGGAGAGGCTACACCTTC. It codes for CASSLNRGRGYTF.

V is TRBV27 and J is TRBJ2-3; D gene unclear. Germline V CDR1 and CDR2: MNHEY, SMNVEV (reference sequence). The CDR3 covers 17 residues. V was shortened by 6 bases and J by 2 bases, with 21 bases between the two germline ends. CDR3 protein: CASSSYERRHHTDTQYF. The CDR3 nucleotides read TGTGCCAGCAGCTCCTACGAGCGAAGACACCACACAGATACGCAGTATTTT.

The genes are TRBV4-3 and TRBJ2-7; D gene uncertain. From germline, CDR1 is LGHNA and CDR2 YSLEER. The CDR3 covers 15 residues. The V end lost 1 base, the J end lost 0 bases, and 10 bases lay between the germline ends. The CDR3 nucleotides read TGCGCCAGCAGCCAAGGATCTGACCCCTCCTACGAGCAGTACTTC. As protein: CASSQGSDPSYEQYF.

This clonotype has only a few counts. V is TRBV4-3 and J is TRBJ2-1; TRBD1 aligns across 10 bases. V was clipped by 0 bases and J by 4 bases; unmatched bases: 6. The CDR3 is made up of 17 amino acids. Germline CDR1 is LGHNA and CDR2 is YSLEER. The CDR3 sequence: CASSQDWTGGFYNEQFF. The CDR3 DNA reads TGCGCCAGCAGCCAAGATTGGACAGGGGGATTTTACAATGAGCAGTTCTTC.

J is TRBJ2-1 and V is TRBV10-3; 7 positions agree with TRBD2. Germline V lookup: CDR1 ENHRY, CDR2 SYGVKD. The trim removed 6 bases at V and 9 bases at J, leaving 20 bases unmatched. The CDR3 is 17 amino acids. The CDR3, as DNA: TGTGCCATCAGGTCGAGACTAGCCCAGACAGTTGGCAGTGAGCAGTTCTTC. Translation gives CAIRSRLAQTVGSEQFF.

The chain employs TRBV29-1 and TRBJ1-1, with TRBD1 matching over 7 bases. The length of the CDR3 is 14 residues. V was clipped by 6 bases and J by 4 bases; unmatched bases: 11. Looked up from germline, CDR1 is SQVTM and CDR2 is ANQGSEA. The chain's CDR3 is CSVVTGALGTEAFF. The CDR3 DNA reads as TGCAGCGTGGTAACAGGGGCCCTGGGCACTGAAGCTTTCTTT.

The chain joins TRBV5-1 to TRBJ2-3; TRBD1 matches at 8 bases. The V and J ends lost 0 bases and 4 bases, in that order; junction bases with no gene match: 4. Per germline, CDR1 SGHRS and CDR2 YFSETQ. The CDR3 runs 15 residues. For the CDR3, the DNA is TGCGCCAGCAGCTTGGCCGAACAGGGGGCAGATACGCAGTATTTT. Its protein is CASSLAEQGADTQYF. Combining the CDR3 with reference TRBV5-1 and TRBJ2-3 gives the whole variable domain KAGVTQTPRYLIKTRGQQVTLSCSPISGHRSVSWYQQTPGQGLQFLFEYFSETQRNKGNFPGRFSGRQFSNSRSEMNVSTLELGDSALYLCASSLAEQGADTQYFGPGTRLTVL.

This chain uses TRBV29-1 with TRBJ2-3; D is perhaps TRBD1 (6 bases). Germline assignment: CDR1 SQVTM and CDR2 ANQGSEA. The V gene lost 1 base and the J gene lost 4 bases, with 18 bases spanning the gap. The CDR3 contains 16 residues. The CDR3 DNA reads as TGCAGCGTTGAAGCAGGGGCAGATAGCATTTCAGATACGCAGTATTTT. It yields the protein CSVEAGADSISDTQYF.

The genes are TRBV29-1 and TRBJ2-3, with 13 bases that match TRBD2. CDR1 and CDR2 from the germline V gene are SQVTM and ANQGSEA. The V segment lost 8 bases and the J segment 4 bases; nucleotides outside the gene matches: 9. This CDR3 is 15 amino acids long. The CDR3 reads CSTKTSGGPPDTQYF. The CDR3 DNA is TGCAGCACGAAGACTAGCGGGGGGCCTCCAGATACGCAGTATTTT.

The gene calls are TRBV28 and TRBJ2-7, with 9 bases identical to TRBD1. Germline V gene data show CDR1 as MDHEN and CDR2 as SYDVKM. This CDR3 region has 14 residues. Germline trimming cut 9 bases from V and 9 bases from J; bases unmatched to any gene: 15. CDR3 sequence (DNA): TGTGCCAGTCAAAGGCGGGACAGGGTGAATCTGCAGTACTTC. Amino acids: CASQRRDRVNLQYF.

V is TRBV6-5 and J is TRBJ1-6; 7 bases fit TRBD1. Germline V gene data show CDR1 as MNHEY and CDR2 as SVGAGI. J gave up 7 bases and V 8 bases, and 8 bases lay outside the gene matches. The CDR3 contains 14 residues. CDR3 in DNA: TGTGCCAGCTATTACAGGGGCCAAAATTCACCCCTCCACTTT. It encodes CASYYRGQNSPLHF.

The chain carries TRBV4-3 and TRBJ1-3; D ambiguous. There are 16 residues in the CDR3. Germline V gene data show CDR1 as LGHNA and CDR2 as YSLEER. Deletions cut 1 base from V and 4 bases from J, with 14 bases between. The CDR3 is CASSQGRTQMGNTIYF. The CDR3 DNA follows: TGCGCCAGCAGCCAAGGCCGAACCCAAATGGGAAACACCATATATTTT.

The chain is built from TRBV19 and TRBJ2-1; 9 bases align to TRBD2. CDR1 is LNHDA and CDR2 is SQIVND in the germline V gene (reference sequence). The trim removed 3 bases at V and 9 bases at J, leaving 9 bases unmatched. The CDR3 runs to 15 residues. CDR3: CASSMGIAGDSEQFF. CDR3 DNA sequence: TGTGCCAGTAGTATGGGGATAGCGGGAGATTCTGAGCAGTTCTTC.

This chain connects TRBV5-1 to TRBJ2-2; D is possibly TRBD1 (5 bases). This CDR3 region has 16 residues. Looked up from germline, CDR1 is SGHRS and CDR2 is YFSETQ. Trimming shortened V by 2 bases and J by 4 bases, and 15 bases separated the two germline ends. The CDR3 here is CASSLTPGMGTGELFF. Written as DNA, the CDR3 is TGCGCCAGCAGCTTAACCCCAGGGATGGGCACCGGGGAGCTGTTTTTT.